The 20 T cell receptor beta chains below all came from one sample that was sequenced in a study of T cell changes during pregnancy in multiple sclerosis (dated by TCRdb to about 2019). The library was prepared using the immunoSEQ multiplex PCR assay. The source is immuneACCESS, and TCRdb retained only in-frame sequences with V and J called. Part of the clones is not carried over; for the studies checked, unresolved V genes explain less than half of this, and the remainder is unexplained. This sample lists some 75,000 clones; about 95% were detected once. The ten largest clonotypes hold about 1% of the sample. Sequences were derived from peripheral blood, sampled in the second trimester of pregnancy. All receptors come from a female donor with multiple sclerosis, enrolled in a pregnancy study.

This clone was recorded once. V gene TRBV7-9 combines with J gene TRBJ1-2; TRBD1 matches 8 bases. Germline V gives CDR1 SEHNR, CDR2 FQNEAQ (reference sequence). V gave up 5 bases and J gave up 6 bases; unmatched junction bases: 8. The CDR3 totals 14 residues. Here the CDR3 DNA reads TGTGCCAGCAGCGTTGGACAGGGAGTGCATGGCTACACCTTC. This gives the protein CASSVGQGVHGYTF.

V gene TRBV5-1 combines with J gene TRBJ2-1; TRBD2 agrees at 13 bases. The germline V gene has CDR1 SGHRS and CDR2 YFSETQ. J lost 6 bases, V lost 4 bases, and 4 bases had no gene match. The CDR3 length is 15 residues. CDR3 region: CASSPWTSGSNEQFF. CDR3 DNA: TGCGCCAGCAGCCCCTGGACTAGCGGGAGCAATGAGCAGTTCTTC.

The CDR3 DNA is TGTGCCAGTAGTCCCGGGACAGCGATAAACACTGAAGCTTTCTTT. This translates into CASSPGTAINTEAFF. This chain uses TRBV19 with TRBJ1-1, with 7 bases identical to TRBD1. The CDR3 has 15 residues. J gave up 2 bases and V 5 bases, and 8 bases lay outside the gene matches. From germline, CDR1 is LNHDA and CDR2 SQIVND (reference sequence).

This rearrangement joins TRBV6-6 to TRBJ1-2, with 9 nucleotides matching TRBD1. Germline CDR1 and CDR2: MNHNY and SVGAGI (reference sequence). This CDR3 has 16 residues. Losses at the gene ends were 6 bases for V and 5 bases for J; bases not matched to a gene: 13. CDR3 in amino acids: CASSLVGPDRGYGYTF. The CDR3 bases are TGTGCCAGCAGCTTAGTGGGCCCGGACAGGGGATATGGCTACACCTTC.

A word on this clone: The junction differs from germline at one of its ends, possibly a read error. This chain links TRBV7-6 with TRBJ2-3; no reliable D call. This CDR3 has 14 residues. Germline loops: CDR1 SGHVS, CDR2 FNYEAQ. As DNA, the CDR3 is TGTGCCAGCACCTTATCTGGGCCCACAGATACGCAGTATTTT. It codes for CASTLSGPTDTQYF.

V and J are TRBV19 and TRBJ2-3; D perhaps matches TRBD2 (6 bases). CDR3 length equals 13 residues. The germline CDR1 and CDR2 sequences are LNHDA and SQIVND (reference sequence). The V end lost 6 bases, the J end lost 4 bases, and 11 bases lay between the germline ends. The CDR3 bases are TGTGCCAGTAGCAGCGGGTGGTCAGATACGCAGTATTTT. Residues: CASSSGWSDTQYF.

The V call is TRBV6-6, the J call TRBJ2-7; TRBD2 agrees at 10 bases. The V gene end was trimmed by 6 bases and the J gene end by 1 base; junction bases not matched to a gene: 3. Germline V gene data show CDR1 as MNHNY and CDR2 as SVGAGI (reference sequence). CDR3 size: 14 residues. The CDR3 spells CASRPSGSSYEQYF. As DNA, the CDR3 is TGTGCCAGCAGGCCTAGCGGGAGTTCCTACGAGCAGTACTTC.

J is TRBJ1-3 and V is TRBV2; 8 bases line up with TRBD1. J was trimmed by 0 bases and V by 3 bases; bases with no gene match: 4. The CDR3 is 16 amino acids. Germline V gene lookup returns CDR1 SNHLY and CDR2 FYNNEI. The CDR3 nucleotides are TGTGCCAGCAGTGACGACAGGGGAACCTCTGGAAACACCATATATTTT. The encoded protein is CASSDDRGTSGNTIYF.

V gene TRBV29-1 combines with J gene TRBJ2-5, with 7 bases identical to TRBD2. V lost 6 bases to trimming and J lost 2 bases; unmatched junction nucleotides: 9. The germline V gene has CDR1 SQVTM and CDR2 ANQGSEA. This CDR3 is 14 amino acids long. CDR3 protein: CSVRSGGGQETQYF. DNA for the CDR3: TGCAGCGTGCGCTCGGGAGGCGGACAAGAGACCCAGTACTTC.

This clone was counted a single time. The CDR3 sequence is CASSQDRGTYEQYF. CDR3 in DNA: TGCGCCAGCAGCCAAGATCGGGGTACCTACGAGCAGTACTTC. The chain links TRBV4-1 to TRBJ2-7; D may be TRBD2 (5 bases). This CDR3 is built from 14 residues. V lost 0 bases and J lost 2, with 8 bases in between. CDR1 is MGHRA, CDR2 YSYEKL, per germline.

The J gene is TRBJ2-5, the V gene TRBV29-1; 10 bases fit TRBD1. Per the germline V gene, CDR1 is SQVTM and CDR2 is ANQGSEA. V shed 6 bases, J shed 4 bases, and the junction held 11 bases outside the gene matches. The CDR3 extends over 15 amino acids. CDR3: CSVPSETGGVETQYF. As DNA, the CDR3 is TGCAGCGTCCCCTCCGAGACAGGGGGCGTAGAGACCCAGTACTTC.

This chain connects TRBV9 to TRBJ1-2; D call uncertain. CDR3 length: 14 amino acids. Germline loops: CDR1 SGDLS, CDR2 YYNGEE. Trimming took 0 bases from V and 4 from J, leaving 10 bases between them. The DNA of the CDR3 is TGTGCCAGCAGCGTAGCAGGAACAATCTATGGCTACACCTTC. Translation gives CASSVAGTIYGYTF.

V gene TRBV5-1 combines with J gene TRBJ2-7; the match to TRBD1 covers 7 bases. Trimming removed 5 bases from V and 3 bases from J; junction bases left unmatched: 11. Germline CDR1 SGHRS, CDR2 YFSETQ. CDR3 length: 15 residues. CDR3 sequence (DNA): TGCGCCAGCAGGGTCGTTTCGGGACAGAACTACGAGCAGTACTTC. Amino acids: CASRVVSGQNYEQYF.

The rearrangement joins TRBV30 to TRBJ2-1; D remains unclear. There are 16 residues in the CDR3. V shed 4 bases and J shed 4 bases, with 20 bases lying between them. From germline, CDR1 is GTSNPN and CDR2 SVGIG (reference sequence). The CDR3 coding sequence is TGTGCCTGGACCATCGGAGTCGGGTACTTATACAATGAGCAGTTCTTC. This sequence encodes CAWTIGVGYLYNEQFF.

The chain has TRBV7-8 and TRBJ2-5; 7 bases map to TRBD1. Germline V gene data show CDR1 as SGHVS and CDR2 as FQNEAQ. The V gene end was trimmed by 5 bases and the J gene end by 4 bases; junction bases not matched to a gene: 16. The CDR3 is made up of 17 amino acids. The CDR3 DNA follows: TGTGCCAGCAGCGCGCTCCCGACAGGGCTACTTATAGAGACCCAGTACTTC. This gives the protein CASSALPTGLLIETQYF.

The rearrangement uses TRBV27 and TRBJ1-2, with D tentatively TRBD1 (5 bases). Germline V lookup: CDR1 MNHEY, CDR2 SMNVEV (reference sequence). The CDR3 contains 12 residues. The ends were cut back, 5 bases at V and 5 bases at J, with 9 bases in the middle. In DNA form, the CDR3 reads TGTGCCAGCAGTCCAGGGACTTATGGCTACACCTTC. It yields the protein CASSPGTYGYTF.

V gene TRBV15 combines with J gene TRBJ2-7; 9 bases agree with TRBD2. After removal of 1 base from V and 3 bases from J, the junction contained 13 bases not matched to a gene. This CDR3 is 18 amino acids long. Germline V gives CDR1 LNHNV, CDR2 YYDKDF (reference sequence). This CDR3 reads CATSRVSIAGVGGYEQYF. The CDR3, as DNA: TGTGCCACCAGCAGAGTCTCGATAGCGGGAGTTGGAGGCTACGAGCAGTACTTC.

V gene TRBV5-6 combines with J gene TRBJ2-2; 8 nucleotides line up with TRBD1. The CDR3 has 17 amino acids. CDR1 SGHDT and CDR2 YYEEEE come from the germline V gene. V lost 0 bases and J lost 1; bases outside the gene matches: 5. CDR3 in amino acids: CASSLARTGWNTGELFF. CDR3 DNA sequence: TGTGCCAGCAGCTTGGCGCGGACAGGGTGGAACACCGGGGAGCTGTTTTTT.

V usage is TRBV4-1 and J usage is TRBJ2-7; D not resolved. The CDR3 is made up of 14 amino acids. The V end lost 4 bases, the J end lost 1 base, and 11 bases lay between the germline ends. Germline CDR1 reads MGHRA; CDR2 reads YSYEKL. CDR3 coding DNA: TGCGCCAGCAGCCTAGCAGATAGTTCCTACGAGCAGTACTTC. Its translation is CASSLADSSYEQYF.

This chain connects TRBV5-1 to TRBJ2-5; 7 bases are shared with TRBD1. The CDR3 is made up of 16 amino acids. Losses at the gene ends were 1 base for V and 2 bases for J; bases not matched to a gene: 8. Per germline, CDR1 SGHRS and CDR2 YFSETQ. The CDR3 bases are TGCGCCAGCAGCTTGAACCGGGACAGAATTCAAGAGACCCAGTACTTC. It encodes CASSLNRDRIQETQYF.